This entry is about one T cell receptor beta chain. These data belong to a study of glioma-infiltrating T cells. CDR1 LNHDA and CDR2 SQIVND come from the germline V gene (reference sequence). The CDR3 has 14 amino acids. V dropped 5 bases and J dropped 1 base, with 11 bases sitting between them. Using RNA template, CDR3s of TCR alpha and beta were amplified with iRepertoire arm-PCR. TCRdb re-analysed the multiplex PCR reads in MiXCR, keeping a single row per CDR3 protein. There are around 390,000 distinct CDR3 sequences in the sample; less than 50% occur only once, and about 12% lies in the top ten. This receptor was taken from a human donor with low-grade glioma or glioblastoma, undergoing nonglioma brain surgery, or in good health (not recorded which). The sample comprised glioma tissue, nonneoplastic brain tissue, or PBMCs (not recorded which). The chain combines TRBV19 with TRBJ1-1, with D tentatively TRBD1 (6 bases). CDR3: CASSLGTPNTEAFF. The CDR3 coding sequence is TGTGCCAGTAGTCTAGGGACACCGAACACTGAAGCTTTCTTT.